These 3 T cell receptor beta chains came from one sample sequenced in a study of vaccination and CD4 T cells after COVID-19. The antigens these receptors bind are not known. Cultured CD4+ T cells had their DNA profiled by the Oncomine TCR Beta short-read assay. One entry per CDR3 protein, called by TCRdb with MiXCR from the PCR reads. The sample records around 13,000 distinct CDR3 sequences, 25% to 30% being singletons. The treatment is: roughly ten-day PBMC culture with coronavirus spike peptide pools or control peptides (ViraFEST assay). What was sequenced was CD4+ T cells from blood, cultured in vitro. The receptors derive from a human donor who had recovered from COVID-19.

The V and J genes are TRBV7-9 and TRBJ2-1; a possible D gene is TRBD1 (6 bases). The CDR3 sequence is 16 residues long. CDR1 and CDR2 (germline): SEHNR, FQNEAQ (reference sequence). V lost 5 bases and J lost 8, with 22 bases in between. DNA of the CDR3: TGTGCCAGCAGCCCCCAATACCACAGGGTTGCCGATGAGCAGTTCTTC. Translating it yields CASSPQYHRVADEQFF.

In DNA, the CDR3 is TGTGCCAGCAGCAAACGGGGGACTAACGGGGCAAGTTTCTACGAGCAGTACTTC. This gives the protein CASSKRGTNGASFYEQYF. This chain uses TRBV12-3 or TRBV12-4 with TRBJ2-7, with 7 bases fitting TRBD2. With V trimmed by 6 bases and J by 3 bases, 20 bases remained unmatched. The CDR3 is made up of 18 amino acids.

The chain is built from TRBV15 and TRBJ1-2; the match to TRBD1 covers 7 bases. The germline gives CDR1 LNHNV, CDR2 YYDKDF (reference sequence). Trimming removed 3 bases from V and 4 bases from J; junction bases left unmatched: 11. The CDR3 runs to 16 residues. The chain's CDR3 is CATSRASGTALYGYTF. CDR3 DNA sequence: TGTGCCACCAGCAGGGCCAGCGGGACAGCCCTCTATGGCTACACCTTC.